This T cell receptor (beta chain) was profiled in a study of T cell responses to AZD1222 COVID-19 vaccine. Study-level points and caveats: There were mostly white British donors and more females than males, and clonal diversity was possibly underestimated.

The table came from immunoSEQ multiplex PCR; TCRdb's copy has only in-frame clones and leaves some out. The sample holds approximately 150,000 clones; 90% to 95% are singletons and the top ten take about 5.3%. This clone has just a few counts. Antigen specificity is unknown. The length of the CDR3 is 11 residues. The ends were cut back, 4 bases at V and 6 bases at J, with 7 bases in the middle. Germline V gene data show CDR1 as SNHLY and CDR2 as FYNNEI. V gene TRBV2 combines with J gene TRBJ2-7; D remains ambiguous. Sample: peripheral blood, taken on day 0 of AZD1222 vaccination. This TCR was recovered from an adult in good health. CDR3 region: CASSGRGEQYF. Written as DNA, the CDR3 is TGTGCCAGCAGTGGTAGAGGCGAGCAGTACTTC.